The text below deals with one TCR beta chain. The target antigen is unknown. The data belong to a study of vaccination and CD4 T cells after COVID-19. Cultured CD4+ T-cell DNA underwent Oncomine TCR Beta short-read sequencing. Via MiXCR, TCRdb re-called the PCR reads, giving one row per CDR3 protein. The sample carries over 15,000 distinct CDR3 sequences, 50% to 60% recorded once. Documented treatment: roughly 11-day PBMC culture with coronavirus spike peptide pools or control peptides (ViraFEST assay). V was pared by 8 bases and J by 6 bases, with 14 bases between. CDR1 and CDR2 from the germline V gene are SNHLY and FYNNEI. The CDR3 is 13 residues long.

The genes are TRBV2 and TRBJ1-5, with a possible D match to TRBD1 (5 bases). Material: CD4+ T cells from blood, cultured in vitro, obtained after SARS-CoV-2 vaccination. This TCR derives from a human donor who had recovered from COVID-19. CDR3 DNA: TGTGCCAGCTGGAGGGGTGGGGGTCAGCCCCAGCATTTT. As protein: CASWRGGGQPQHF.